These 18 T cell receptor beta chains were all obtained from the same sample, sequenced in a study of blood T cell repertoires in COVID-19. Profiled with immunoSEQ multiplex PCR; TCRdb holds only in-frame clones, not every one. The sample lists fewer than 150,000 clones; 85% to 90% were seen once. Sequenced input: peripheral blood. The receptors derive from a human donor in a cohort sampled during active COVID-19.

The gene calls are TRBV7-8 and TRBJ2-7, with a possible D match to TRBD1 (6 bases). The CDR3 length is 15 residues. Germline V gives CDR1 SGHVS, CDR2 FQNEAQ. V was cut by 1 base and J by 1 base, with 11 bases left in between. The CDR3: CASSLEPGVSYEQYF. The CDR3 DNA reads as TGTGCCAGCAGCTTAGAACCAGGGGTATCCTACGAGCAGTACTTC.

This chain uses TRBV12-5 with TRBJ2-5, with TRBD1 matching over 7 bases. There are 15 residues in the CDR3. Germline values: CDR1 LGHNT, CDR2 FRNRAP. V lost 0 bases, J lost 1 base, and 2 bases stayed unmatched. CDR3 DNA: TGTGCTAGTGGTTTGGTAGACAGGGTCCAAGAGACCCAGTACTTC. This encodes CASGLVDRVQETQYF.

Relative to its sample, this clone is medium-sized. This rearrangement joins TRBV4-1 to TRBJ1-2; 10 positions match TRBD1. From germline, CDR1 is MGHRA and CDR2 YSYEKL. Trimming cost V 4 bases and J 6 bases; bases outside gene matches: 8. The CDR3 is 15 residues long. The CDR3 coding sequence is TGCGCCAGCAGCCTTTACTACGGACAGGGGGATGGCTACACCTTC. This codes for CASSLYYGQGDGYTF.

This clone has more than one count but fewer than ten. The chain combines TRBV9 with TRBJ1-6, with D unclear. CDR1 and CDR2 (germline): SGDLS, YYNGEE. There are 15 residues in the CDR3. The V gene lost 0 bases and the J gene lost 9 bases, with 13 bases spanning the gap. The CDR3 here is CASSVGSHTSSPLHF. CDR3 in DNA: TGTGCCAGCAGCGTAGGCTCCCACACCAGTTCACCCCTCCACTTT.

Note on this clone: The same CDR3 arises from other DNA sequences in this sample as well. V and J are TRBV5-4 and TRBJ2-7, with 9 bases lining up with TRBD1. The CDR3 contains 15 residues. From germline, CDR1 is SGHNT and CDR2 YYREEE (reference sequence). Trimming removed 0 bases from V and 4 bases from J; junction bases left unmatched: 5. The CDR3 protein is CASSLAGTGRYEQYF. Written as DNA, the CDR3 is TGTGCCAGCAGCTTGGCGGGGACAGGGAGGTACGAGCAGTACTTC.

The chain is built from TRBV15 and TRBJ2-3, with a possible D match to TRBD2 (5 bases). V was cut by 2 bases and J by 1 base, with 13 bases left in between. Germline CDR1 reads LNHNV; CDR2 reads YYDKDF (reference sequence). The CDR3 consists of 16 residues. In DNA form, the CDR3 reads TGTGCCACCAGCAGAAGTCATTCCGGGGGCACAGATACGCAGTATTTT. Protein sequence: CATSRSHSGGTDTQYF.

This clone was counted once. The rearrangement uses TRBV6-5 and TRBJ2-1; possibly TRBD2 for D (6 bases). Trimming took 7 bases from V and 5 from J, leaving 12 bases between them. Germline assignment: CDR1 MNHEY and CDR2 SVGAGI. CDR3 length equals 13 residues. The CDR3 sequence is CASTRGLNNEQFF. The CDR3 DNA reads TGTGCCAGCACCAGAGGACTAAACAATGAGCAGTTCTTC.

The gene calls are TRBV6-6 and TRBJ2-7; D ambiguous. The ends were cut back, 7 bases at V and 3 bases at J, with 4 bases in the middle. There are 10 residues in the CDR3. CDR1 is MNHNY, CDR2 SVGAGI, per germline (reference sequence). CDR3 bases: TGTGCCAGCATCCTCTACGAGCAGTACTTC. This sequence encodes CASILYEQYF.

The rearrangement links TRBV7-8 to TRBJ2-6, with 12 bases identical to TRBD2. The CDR3 has 18 amino acids. With V trimmed by 4 bases and J by 4 bases, 8 bases remained unmatched. Germline V gives CDR1 SGHVS, CDR2 FQNEAQ. The CDR3 sequence: CASSSPLAGGRGANVLTF. CDR3 DNA sequence: TGTGCCAGCAGCTCCCCCCTAGCGGGGGGGCGAGGGGCCAACGTCCTGACTTTC.

The V and J genes are TRBV3-1 (or the pseudogene TRBV3-2) and TRBJ1-2; D may be TRBD1 (5 bases). The germline V and J ends were trimmed by 4 bases and 4 bases, with 13 bases remaining between them. This CDR3 has 14 residues. Germline CDR1 and CDR2: LGHDT and YNNKEL (reference sequence). DNA of the CDR3: TGTGCCAGCAGCCCTCAGGCAGGGCCCTATGGCTACACCTTC. Amino acid sequence: CASSPQAGPYGYTF.

This clone showed up just once. CDR3 bases: TGTGCCAGCAGTATCGAACAGAACGAGCAGTACTTC. This sequence encodes CASSIEQNEQYF. The chain couples TRBV6-4 to TRBJ2-7; D is uncertain. V lost 5 bases to trimming and J lost 5 bases, with 10 bases between them. CDR3 length: 12 residues. Germline CDR1 and CDR2: MRHNA and SNTAGT.

The chain is built from TRBV5-1 and TRBJ2-1; D not certain. The CDR3 runs 14 residues. CDR1 and CDR2 (germline): SGHRS, YFSETQ. Trimming pared 6 bases from V and 0 bases from J, leaving 10 bases between. This chain's CDR3 is CASTATSSYNEQFF. CDR3 DNA: TGCGCCAGCACCGCAACAAGCTCCTACAATGAGCAGTTCTTC.

J is TRBJ1-5 and V is TRBV18, with 7 nucleotides matching TRBD1. The CDR3 runs 17 residues. Germline CDR1 and CDR2: KGHSH and LQKENI. Germline trimming cut 3 bases from V and 5 bases from J; bases unmatched to any gene: 13. CDR3 coding DNA: TGTGCCAGCTCACCCTCGGCAGGGGGTAGACGCCATCAGCCCCAGCATTTT. It translates to CASSPSAGGRRHQPQHF. Using reference TRBV18 and TRBJ1-5 for the parts outside the CDR3, the full variable domain is NAGVMQNPRHLVRRRGQEARLRCSPMKGHSHVYWYRQLPEEGLKFMVYLQKENIIDESGMPKERFSAEFPKEGPSILRIQQVVRGDSAAYFCASSPSAGGRRHQPQHFGDGTRLSIL.

The genes are TRBV4-2 and TRBJ1-6; unclear D gene. Germline V gives CDR1 LGHNA, CDR2 YNFKEQ. V was clipped by 7 bases and J by 0 bases, with 10 bases between them. This CDR3 has 15 residues. The CDR3 nucleotides read TGTGCCAGCAACCCACGGGTCTCCTATAATTCACCCCTCCACTTT. Encoded protein: CASNPRVSYNSPLHF.

V usage is TRBV28 and J usage is TRBJ2-7, with TRBD1 as a possible D gene (5 bases). Germline CDR1 MDHEN, CDR2 SYDVKM. V was cut by 1 base and J by 6 bases, with 10 bases left in between. The CDR3 covers 13 residues. DNA for the CDR3: TGTGCCAGCAGTTTATCCCTACAGGTCGAGCAGTACTTC. Protein product: CASSLSLQVEQYF.

The V call is TRBV9, the J call TRBJ2-3, with a possible D match to TRBD1 (6 bases). The CDR3 has 18 residues. Germline CDR1 and CDR2: SGDLS and YYNGEE. The germline V and J ends were trimmed by 0 bases and 2 bases, with 19 bases remaining between them. CDR3 region: CASSVAPASGVSTDTQYF. The CDR3 DNA is TGTGCCAGCAGCGTAGCTCCGGCCTCAGGGGTTTCCACAGATACGCAGTATTTT.

The chain couples TRBV6-1 to TRBJ1-5, with 7 bases matching TRBD1. Germline V gene data show CDR1 as MNHNS and CDR2 as SASEGT. There are 18 residues in the CDR3. V gave up 1 base and J gave up 0 bases; unmatched junction bases: 9. CDR3 DNA: TGTGCCAGCAGTGAAGGCCCAGGGGGGACTTATAGCAATCAGCCCCAGCATTTT. Translation: CASSEGPGGTYSNQPQHF.

The chain employs TRBV30 and TRBJ2-6; D unclear. Germline assignment: CDR1 GTSNPN and CDR2 SVGIG (reference sequence). There are 14 residues in the CDR3. V lost 1 base and J lost 3, with 7 bases in between. CDR3 loop: CAWSGGIGANVLTF. In nucleotides, the CDR3 is TGTGCCTGGAGTGGCGGTATTGGGGCCAACGTCCTGACTTTC. Filled out from reference TRBV30 and TRBJ2-6, the complete variable domain reads SQTIHQWPATLVQPVGSPLSLECTVEGTSNPNLYWYRQAAGRGLQLLFYSVGIGQISSEVPQNLSASRPQDRQFILSSKKLLLSDSGFYLCAWSGGIGANVLTFGAGSRLTVL.